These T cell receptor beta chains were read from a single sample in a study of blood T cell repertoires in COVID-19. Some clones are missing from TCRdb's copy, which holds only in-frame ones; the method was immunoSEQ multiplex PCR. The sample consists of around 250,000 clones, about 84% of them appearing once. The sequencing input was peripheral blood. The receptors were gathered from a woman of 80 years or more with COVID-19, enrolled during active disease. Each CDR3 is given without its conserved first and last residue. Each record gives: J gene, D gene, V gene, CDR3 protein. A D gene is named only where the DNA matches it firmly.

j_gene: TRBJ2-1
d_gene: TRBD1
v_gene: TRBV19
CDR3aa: ASRQGNEQF

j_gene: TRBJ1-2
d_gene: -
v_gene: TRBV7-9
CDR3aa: ASAEGVFGYT

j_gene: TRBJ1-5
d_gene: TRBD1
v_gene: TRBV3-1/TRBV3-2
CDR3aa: ASSPGGASNQPQH

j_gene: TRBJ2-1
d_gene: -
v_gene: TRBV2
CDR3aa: ASRIGGSYNEQF

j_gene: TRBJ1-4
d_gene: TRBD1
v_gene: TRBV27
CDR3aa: ASRTGWEKLF

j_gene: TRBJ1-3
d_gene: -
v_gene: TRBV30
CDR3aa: AWADRNTIY

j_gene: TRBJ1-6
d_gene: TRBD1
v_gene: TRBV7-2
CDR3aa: ASSWSRDRVNSPLH

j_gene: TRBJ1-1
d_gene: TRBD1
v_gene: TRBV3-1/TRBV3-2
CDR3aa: ASQTTGTNTEAF

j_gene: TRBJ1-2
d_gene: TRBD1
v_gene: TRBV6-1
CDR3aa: ASSERDRGGYGYT

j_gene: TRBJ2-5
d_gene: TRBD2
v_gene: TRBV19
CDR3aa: ASSISLAGGQETQY

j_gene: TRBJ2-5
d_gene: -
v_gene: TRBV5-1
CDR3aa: ASSLGGQSQETQY

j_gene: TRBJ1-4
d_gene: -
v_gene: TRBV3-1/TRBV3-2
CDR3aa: ASSRKGGRDEKLF

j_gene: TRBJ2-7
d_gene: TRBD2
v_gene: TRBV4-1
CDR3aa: ASSQGVVGAGGRYEQY

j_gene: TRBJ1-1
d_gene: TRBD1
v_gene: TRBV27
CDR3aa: ASGTRTGPAEAF

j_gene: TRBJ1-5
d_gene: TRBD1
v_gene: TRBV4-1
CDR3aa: ASSLDRDGPGTVSWSNQPQH

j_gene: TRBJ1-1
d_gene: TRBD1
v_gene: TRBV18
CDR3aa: ASSRETGFDTEAF

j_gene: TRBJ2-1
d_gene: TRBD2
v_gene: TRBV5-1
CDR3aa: ASSLFAGGQIKQF

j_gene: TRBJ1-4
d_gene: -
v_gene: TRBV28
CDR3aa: ASSLRQSNEKLF

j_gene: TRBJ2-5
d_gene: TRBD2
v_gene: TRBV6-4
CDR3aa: ASSDSGLAGDQETQY

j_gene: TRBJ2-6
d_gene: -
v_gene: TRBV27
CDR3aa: ASSFGGANVLT

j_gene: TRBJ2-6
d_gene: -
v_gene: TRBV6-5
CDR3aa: ASSFSGLAGANVLT

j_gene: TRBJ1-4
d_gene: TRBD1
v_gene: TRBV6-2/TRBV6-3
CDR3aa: ASSSIPGQGYEKLF

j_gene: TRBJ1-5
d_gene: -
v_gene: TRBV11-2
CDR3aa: ASSLGTSSQGPQH

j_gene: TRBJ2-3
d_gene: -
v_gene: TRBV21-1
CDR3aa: ASSFSPSVGQGFTDTQY

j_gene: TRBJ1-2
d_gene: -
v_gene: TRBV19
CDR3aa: ASSIVGGGSYGYT

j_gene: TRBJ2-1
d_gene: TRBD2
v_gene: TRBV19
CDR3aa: ASSIVAFWTSGANEQF

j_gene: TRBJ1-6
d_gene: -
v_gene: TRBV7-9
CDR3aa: ASSLGAAGSPLH

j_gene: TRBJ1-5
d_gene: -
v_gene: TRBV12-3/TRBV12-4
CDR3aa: ASSGASNQPQH

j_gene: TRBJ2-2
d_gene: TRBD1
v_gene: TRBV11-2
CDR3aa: ASSPGTGGDANTGELF

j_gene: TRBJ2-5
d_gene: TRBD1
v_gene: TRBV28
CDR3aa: ASSLTRGLGTQY

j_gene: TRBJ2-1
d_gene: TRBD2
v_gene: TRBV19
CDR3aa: ASSPLAGGYNEQF

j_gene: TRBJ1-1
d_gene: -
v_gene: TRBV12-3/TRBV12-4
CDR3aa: ASLVGQTAF

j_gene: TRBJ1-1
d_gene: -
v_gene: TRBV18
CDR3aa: ASSPKGGNTEAF

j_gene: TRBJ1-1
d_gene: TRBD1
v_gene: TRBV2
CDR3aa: ASRSTGDTEAF

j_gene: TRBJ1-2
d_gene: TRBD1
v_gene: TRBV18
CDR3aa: ASSPGQRTQSLYGYT

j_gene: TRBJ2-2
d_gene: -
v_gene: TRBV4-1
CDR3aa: ASSRGDSYTGELF

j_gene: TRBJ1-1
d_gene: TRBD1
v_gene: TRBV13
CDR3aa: ASSLGDRGVTEAF

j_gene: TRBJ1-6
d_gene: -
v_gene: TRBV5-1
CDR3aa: ASSSNRVGGSPLH

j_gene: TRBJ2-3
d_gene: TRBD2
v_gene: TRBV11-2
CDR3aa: ATGGLRSDTQY

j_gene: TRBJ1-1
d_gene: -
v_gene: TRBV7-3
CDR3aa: ASSLTGVNTEAF

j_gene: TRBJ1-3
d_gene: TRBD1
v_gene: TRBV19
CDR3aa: ASSYDRATGNTIY

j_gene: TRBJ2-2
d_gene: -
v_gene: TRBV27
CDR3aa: ASSPLVQGFGTGELF

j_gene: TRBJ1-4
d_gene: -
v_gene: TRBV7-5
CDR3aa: VRSPNKRTARVEKLF

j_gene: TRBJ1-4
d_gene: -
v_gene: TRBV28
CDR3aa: ASSLFGATNEKLF

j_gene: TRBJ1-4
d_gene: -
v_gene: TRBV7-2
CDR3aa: ASSLEGRATEKLF

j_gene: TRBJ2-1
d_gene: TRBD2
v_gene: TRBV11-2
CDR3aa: ASSPRGGIYNEQF

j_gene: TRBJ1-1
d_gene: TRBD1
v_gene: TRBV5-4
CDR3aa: ASSSRQGLSTEAF

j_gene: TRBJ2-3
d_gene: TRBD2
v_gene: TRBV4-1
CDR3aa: ASSPSSGGSTDTQY

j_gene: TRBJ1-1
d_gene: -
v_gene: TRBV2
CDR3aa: ASAGQFNTEAF